This T cell receptor beta chain appears in the sequencing data of a study of CD8+ T cells in alopecia areata. The study, taken as a whole, reports: Lesional scalp displayed greater clonality than normal scalp, most notably in alopecia totalis/universalis. In scalp samples, resident alphabeta T cells of normal skin are also sequenced.

cDNA serving as the sequencing template came from extracted, reverse transcribed RNA. Clones were sequenced by immunoSEQ multiplex PCR, and TCRdb holds only the in-frame ones, with some missing. The data contain under 70,000 clones, roughly 61% of them singletons. The V gene's germline CDR1 is MNHEY and CDR2 SVGAGI. The CDR3 spans 16 residues. V was shortened by 4 bases and J by 3 bases, with 18 bases between the two germline ends. As concerns this clone: Its antigen is not known.

Alopecia areata patients gave lesional scalp punch biopsies and peripheral blood samples. Sequences were derived from CD8+ T cells sorted from blood, sampled at week 0. The receptor's source is a human donor with alopecia areata. The chain joins TRBV6-5 to TRBJ1-1, with D possibly matching TRBD1 (6 bases). The CDR3: CASSSGVGYLDTEAFF. DNA of the CDR3: TGTGCCAGCAGTTCAGGGGTGGGGTATCTGGACACTGAAGCTTTCTTT.